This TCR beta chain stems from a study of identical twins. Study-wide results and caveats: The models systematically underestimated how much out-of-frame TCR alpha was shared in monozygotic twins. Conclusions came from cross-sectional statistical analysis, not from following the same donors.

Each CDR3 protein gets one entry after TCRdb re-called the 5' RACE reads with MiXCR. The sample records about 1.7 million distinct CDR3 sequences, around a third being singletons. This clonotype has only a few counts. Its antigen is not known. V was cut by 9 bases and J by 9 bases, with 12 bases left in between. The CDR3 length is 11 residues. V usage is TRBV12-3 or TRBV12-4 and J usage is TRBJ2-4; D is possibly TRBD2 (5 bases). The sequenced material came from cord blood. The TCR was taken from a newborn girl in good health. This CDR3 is CASGMSGIQYF. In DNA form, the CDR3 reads TGTGCCAGTGGAATGAGCGGCATTCAGTACTTC.